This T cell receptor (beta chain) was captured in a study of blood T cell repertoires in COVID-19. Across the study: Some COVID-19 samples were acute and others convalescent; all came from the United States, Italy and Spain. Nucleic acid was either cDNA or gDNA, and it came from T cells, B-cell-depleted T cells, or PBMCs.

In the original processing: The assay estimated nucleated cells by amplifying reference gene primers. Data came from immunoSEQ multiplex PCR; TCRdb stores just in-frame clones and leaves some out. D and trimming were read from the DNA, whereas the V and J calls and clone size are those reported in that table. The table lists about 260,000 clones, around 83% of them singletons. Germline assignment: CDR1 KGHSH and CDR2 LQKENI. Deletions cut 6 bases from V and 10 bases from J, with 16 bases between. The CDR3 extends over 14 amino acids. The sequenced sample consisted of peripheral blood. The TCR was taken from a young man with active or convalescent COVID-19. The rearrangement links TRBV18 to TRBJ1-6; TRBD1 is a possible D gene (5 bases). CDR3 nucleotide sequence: TGTGCCAGCTCCCTAGACAGAGGCGGCTCACCCCTCCACTTT. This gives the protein CASSLDRGGSPLHF.